This TCR beta chain was sequenced in a study of yellow fever vaccine responses in identical twins (dated by TCRdb to 2016 to 2019). Background on the whole study: The study precisely tracked vaccine-responding T cell clones in identical twins.

The receptor library was made with RT-PCR. The reads were generated on an Illumina HiSeq 2500. The public reads were reprocessed in TCRdb via fastp at Q25 and MiXCR, keeping in-frame beta chains. Identical CDR3 proteins give one entry, which carries the most common genes and DNA. This sample gives approximately 1,200 distinct CDR3 sequences in total; 89% of them show up just once. The ten largest clones take up more than 9% of the sample. As for this clonotype: Its antigen is not yet known. No much larger clone exists at a distance of one base, and base qualities are not known.

Study-level results and caveats: The authors reported that the T cell response to vaccination in identical twins appeared partly convergent and partly personalized.

From the cysteine up to the phenylalanine, the CDR3 has a length of 15 residues. Solely the CDR3 DNA is kept, with 45 bases framed from the first base. Relative to germline, V is 2 bases shorter and J is 5 bases shorter, with 16 bases between their ends. Via the germline V gene (reference sequence), CDR1 is SGHAT and CDR2 FQDESV. The material was T cells from blood (PBMCs), unsorted or a sorted subset (not recorded which), obtained before or after yellow fever vaccination (not recorded which). The V and J segments used are TRBV11-1 and TRBJ2-7; D gene: possibly TRBD2, on 6 matching bases. The receptor's source is a female donor who received the yellow fever vaccine. The DNA is TGTGCCAGCAGCTTAACTCAACCCCGGGAGAACGAGCAGTACTTC. Its protein reads: CASSLTQPRENEQYF.